The 19 T cell receptor beta chains below come from one sample, sequenced in a study of vaccination and CD4 T cells after COVID-19. Cultured CD4+ T-cell DNA underwent Oncomine TCR Beta short-read sequencing. TCRdb recomputed calls from the PCR reads with MiXCR, one row per CDR3 protein. This sample has tens of thousands of distinct CDR3 sequences; 40% to 55% occur once, and the top ten carry roughly 30%. Treatment defined: roughly nine-day PBMC culture with coronavirus spike peptide pools or control peptides (ViraFEST assay). These receptors have no known antigen. The input for sequencing was CD4+ T cells from blood, cultured in vitro, taken before SARS-CoV-2 vaccination. The origin of the receptors is a human donor who received a COVID-19 vaccine.

In its sample, this clonotype was seen a few times. This rearrangement joins TRBV20-1 to TRBJ2-3; 12 bases agree with TRBD2. Trimming took 3 bases from V and 1 from J; bases not matched to a gene: 2. CDR1 is DFQATT and CDR2 is SNEGSKA in the germline V gene (reference sequence). This CDR3 comprises 15 residues. CDR3 loop: CSASRLAGGTDTQYF. The CDR3 nucleotides read TGCAGTGCTAGCCGACTAGCGGGGGGCACAGATACGCAGTATTTT.

The J gene is TRBJ1-3, the V gene TRBV6-1, with D unresolved. CDR1 is MNHNS, CDR2 SASEGT, per germline. The CDR3 covers 12 residues. The ends were cut back, 6 bases at V and 4 bases at J, with 7 bases in the middle. The CDR3 is CASRDDGNTIYF. The CDR3 nucleotides are TGTGCCAGCAGGGACGACGGAAACACCATATATTTT.

J is TRBJ1-3 and V is TRBV20-1, with D uncertain. The length of the CDR3 is 12 residues. Germline V gene lookup returns CDR1 DFQATT and CDR2 SNEGSKA (reference sequence). Between the trimmed V and J ends, which lost 1 base and 3 bases, there was a span of 4 bases. The CDR3, as DNA: TGCAGTGCTAGAGCTGATGGAAACACCATATATTTT. Translating it yields CSARADGNTIYF.

CDR3 coding DNA: TGTGCCAGTAGTTCTCCGGGACAGACTTTCTCCTACAATGAGCAGTTCTTC. Translating gives CASSSPGQTFSYNEQFF. The chain carries TRBV19 and TRBJ2-1; 7 bases map to TRBD1. The CDR3 runs to 17 residues. The junction had 10 bases not matched to a gene; V was cut back by 5 bases and J by 0 bases. Per the germline V gene, CDR1 is LNHDA and CDR2 is SQIVND (reference sequence).

On this clonotype itself: One end of the junction varies from germline; a read error may be responsible. The chain recombines TRBV6-5 with TRBJ1-3, with TRBD1 identical over 9 bases. The CDR3 is 14 amino acids. The V gene's germline CDR1 is MNHEY and CDR2 SVGAGI. In DNA, the CDR3 is TGTGCCAGTAGTTACAGGGGGCGAGAAAACACCATATATTTT. This encodes CASSYRGRENTIYF.

This clonotype was seen a handful of times. J is TRBJ1-6 and V is TRBV6-1; D unresolved. V lost 10 bases to trimming and J lost 8 bases, with 12 bases between them. The CDR3 is 12 amino acids. Per the germline V gene, CDR1 is MNHNS and CDR2 is SASEGT. In nucleotides, the CDR3 is TGTGCCACCAAAACGGCCCATTCACCCCTCCACTTT. Translation gives CATKTAHSPLHF.

V gene TRBV19 combines with J gene TRBJ2-2, with D uncertain. V lost 2 bases, J lost 7 bases, and 2 bases lay in between. From germline, CDR1 is LNHDA and CDR2 SQIVND (reference sequence). This CDR3 has 11 amino acids. CDR3 sequence: CASSISGELFF. CDR3 in DNA: TGTGCCAGTAGTATAAGCGGGGAGCTGTTTTTT.

This clonotype turned up a few times. V usage is TRBV6-1 and J usage is TRBJ1-4; D may be TRBD1 (6 bases). With 6 bases removed from V and 8 bases from J, the gap between germline ends came to 19 bases. The CDR3 is 15 residues long. Germline loops: CDR1 MNHNS, CDR2 SASEGT. The CDR3 bases are TGTGCCAGCAGACAACAACAGGGTTTTGGAGAAAAACTGTTTTTT. This gives the protein CASRQQQGFGEKLFF.

This clonotype has only a few counts. The rearrangement joins TRBV12-3 or TRBV12-4 to TRBJ2-7; the match to TRBD1 covers 7 bases. After removal of 6 bases from V and 4 bases from J, the junction contained 6 bases not matched to a gene. The CDR3 spans 13 residues. CDR3 bases: TGTGCCAGCAGCCCGGACAGGTTATACGAGCAGTACTTC. Protein sequence: CASSPDRLYEQYF.

The chain carries TRBV20-1 and TRBJ1-5; D may be TRBD1 (6 bases). The CDR3 length is 17 residues. V was trimmed by 0 bases and J by 2 bases, leaving 17 bases between them. Germline values: CDR1 DFQATT, CDR2 SNEGSKA (reference sequence). CDR3 sequence reads: CSARDSWGGRGNQPQHF. The CDR3 region has the DNA TGCAGTGCTAGAGATAGTTGGGGGGGCCGTGGCAATCAGCCCCAGCATTTT.

The table lists this clonotype with a few counts. The chain uses TRBV2 and TRBJ1-5; 8 nucleotides agree with TRBD1. This CDR3 has 14 amino acids. J was trimmed by 3 bases and V by 7 bases; bases with no gene match: 5. Germline assignment: CDR1 SNHLY and CDR2 FYNNEI. CDR3 nucleotide sequence: TGTGCCAGCACCAACAGGGGGAACAATCAGCCCCAGCATTTT. It yields the protein CASTNRGNNQPQHF.

The sample holds a few counts of this clonotype. The chain employs TRBV20-1 and TRBJ1-2, with D unclear. Germline assignment: CDR1 DFQATT and CDR2 SNEGSKA (reference sequence). This CDR3 contains 15 residues. V was pared by 4 bases and J by 2 bases, with 17 bases between. CDR3 residues: CSATEQGKSNYGYTF. The CDR3 bases are TGCAGTGCTACAGAACAAGGGAAAAGCAACTATGGCTACACCTTC.

The DNA for the CDR3 is TGCGCCAGCAGCTTTAGGCAGAACACTGAAGCTTTCTTT. Amino acid sequence: CASSFRQNTEAFF. This sequence joins TRBV5-1 and TRBJ1-1; D gene uncertain. The CDR3 runs 13 residues. V dropped 2 bases and J dropped 1 base, with 6 bases sitting between them. CDR1 SGHRS and CDR2 YFSETQ come from the germline V gene.

DNA of the CDR3: TGTGCCATCAGTGAGCAGGGTTCGTATAATTCACCCCTCCACTTT. It codes for CAISEQGSYNSPLHF. This chain uses TRBV10-3 with TRBJ1-6; weak D call: TRBD1 (5 bases). The germline CDR1 and CDR2 sequences are ENHRY and SYGVKD. The CDR3 is made up of 15 amino acids. V was trimmed by 2 bases and J by 4 bases, leaving 9 bases between them.

This clonotype is deemed medium-sized. The chain carries TRBV30 and TRBJ1-2, with 7 bases aligning to TRBD1. CDR1 GTSNPN and CDR2 SVGIG come from the germline V gene (reference sequence). The CDR3 covers 12 residues. J was trimmed by 2 bases and V by 5 bases; bases with no gene match: 2. CDR3 region: CAWGDRNYGYTF. CDR3 DNA sequence: TGTGCCTGGGGGGACAGAAACTATGGCTACACCTTC.

This chain connects TRBV7-6 to TRBJ2-5; TRBD1 agrees at 9 bases. The CDR3 spans 15 residues. Germline assignment: CDR1 SGHVS and CDR2 FNYEAQ. J was trimmed by 4 bases and V by 1 base; bases with no gene match: 4. The CDR3 sequence: CASSLGTGGGETQYF. CDR3 DNA sequence: TGTGCCAGCAGCTTAGGAACAGGGGGCGGAGAGACCCAGTACTTC.

This clonotype has only one observation. The DNA is omitted, as the CDR3 cannot be located on it reliably, and the CDR3 follows TCRdb's listing. CDR3 residues: CSAPGEVGAGTRFF. V is TRBV20-1 and J is TRBJ1-4; the listed D gene, TRBD1, was not tested against the DNA. The CDR3 contains 14 residues when both ends are counted. CDR1 and CDR2 from the germline V gene are DFQATT and SNEGSKA (reference sequence).

The rearrangement uses TRBV6-1 and TRBJ2-5; 11 bases map to TRBD1. The length of the CDR3 is 13 residues. V was clipped by 6 bases and J by 9 bases; unmatched bases: 6. The germline CDR1 and CDR2 sequences are MNHNS and SASEGT. This CDR3 reads CASRGTGGKAQYF. In DNA form, the CDR3 reads TGTGCCAGCAGGGGGACAGGGGGGAAGGCCCAGTACTTC.

The J gene is TRBJ2-3, the V gene TRBV7-2, with a weak D call TRBD2 (6 bases). From germline, CDR1 is SGHTA and CDR2 FQGNSA. Trimming stripped 3 bases from V and 6 bases from J, with 10 bases between. The CDR3 extends over 13 amino acids. The CDR3 region has the DNA TGTGCCAGCAGCTTTGGAGGGTGGGATACGCAGTATTTT. This translates into CASSFGGWDTQYF.